This T cell receptor beta chain stems from a study of cytomegalovirus exposure and HLA in healthy donors (dated by TCRdb to between 2016 and 2019). Background on the whole study: In an earlier analysis of 587 of the donors, about 270 Gb of sequence data and just under 120 million unique TCR beta sequences from 150 million to 200 million T cells were reported. An early release covering over 500 HLA-typed donors comprised approximately 300 gigabases of sequencing data and around 80 million unique TCR sequences. Among the roughly 430 genotyped donors, about 85% belonged to the genetic ancestry cluster associated with self-reported Caucasian donors. The study was designed to test whether signatures of past pathogen exposure could be identified by cataloging public T cell receptors. The study profiled the T cell repertoires of some 610 subjects by immunosequencing and related them to cytomegalovirus serostatus. In addition to the first cohort of roughly 700 subjects, a separate validation cohort of approximately 110 different subjects was used. The study combined high-throughput TCR immunosequencing, statistical association of individual TCRs with disease status, and machine learning to predict cytomegalovirus infection status. A later analysis re-analyzed previously published TCR beta repertoires from 660 or so donors and added high-resolution HLA genotyping to study TCR occurrence patterns. In the later analysis, no new phenotypic data were used to find candidate immune exposures; instead, reliance was placed on TCR beta sequences and their occurrence across donors. To decide whether each TCR beta V gene segment behaved as functional or pseudogenic, an earlier analysis of some 570 of the donors relied on high-throughput TCR beta sequencing. Alongside the repertoire data, information on donor age, sex, ethnicity and CMV serostatus was compiled. A later genetic analysis used genome-wide SNP genotypes for about 55% of the 666 donors, treating that subset as a discovery cohort. All discovery cohort repertoires had been generated on a single sequencing platform. Class I and class II HLA loci were covered by the typing at four-digit resolution. The number of typed donors differed by locus: about 620-630 for A, B, C, DRB1 and DQB1; 522 for DQA1; approximately 600 for DPA1; and roughly 450 for DPB1. A few DR-DQ haplotypes were treated as single units for association and clustering because of strong linkage in the cohort. Among about 400 genotyped donors of the cohort, an average of around 220,000 unique TCR beta nucleotide sequences was sequenced per donor, of which about 19% were non-productive. Study-wide findings and limitations: In a later analysis, the rate of TCR association differed among HLA loci, with DRB1 alleles having the most associated TCRs and HLA-C alleles having the fewest. Because some donors lacked HLA typing at each locus, the association tests relied only on the typed subset. The only immune exposure information available for the cohort was CMV serostatus. Over 15 rarely observed V segments, including chromosome 9 orphons, were excluded from the earlier analysis of about 600 of the donors because counts were too low. A total of 164 TCR beta chains were listed by the study as associated with cytomegalovirus. In a later genetic analysis, a missense DCLRE1C variant was associated with V-gene and J-gene trimming of TCR beta chains, and the association was replicated in an independent cohort. Correlated functional status among segregating V segments might reflect linkage disequilibrium, but an unknown experimental factor could not be ruled out. The classifier was reported to diagnose cytomegalovirus status with high specificity and sensitivity in both the original and validation cohorts. According to a later genetic analysis, donors in an Asian-associated ancestry cluster had fewer N-insertions in productive TCRs than the approximately 700-donor mean. The cohort was sequenced for TCR beta chains only, and without alpha or paired-chain data the features that could be detected were limited. Sequencing depth was assumed to be roughly uniform across donors in the presence/absence analyses, though that assumption may not hold. According to a later analysis, most CMV-associated TCR beta chains appeared to be HLA-restricted, and the HLA associations seemed to be driven largely by CMV exposure. Several of the top co-occurrence clusters appeared to be linked to parvovirus B19, influenza, CMV and Epstein-Barr virus, according to a later analysis. Some IMGT-functional V segments, including TRBV6-2 and TRBV6-3, could not be distinguished by the 87-base-pair reads and were therefore excluded. Specific HLA alleles were associated with around 18,000 TCR beta sequences at a false discovery rate of 0.05 in a later analysis. Across donors, most TCR sequences were observed very rarely, whereas some public TCRs were present in many individuals. Broadly in line with IMGT annotations, most TCR beta V segments showed up in productive rearrangements about 90% or about 30% of the time in an earlier analysis of a few hundred of the donors. When HLA alleles, especially DR and DQ, strongly co-occurred, attributing TCR associations to individual alleles was difficult. The authors suggested that the approach could potentially be extended to other disease states and immunological phenotypes. A cluster of highly shared sequence variants was judged likely to be a technical artifact of the sequencing pipeline. A few of the identified cytomegalovirus-associated TCR beta chains were confirmed in vitro to be specific for cytomegalovirus antigens. Compared with equally common non-associated chains, HLA-associated TCR beta chains in a later analysis were more clonally expanded and had lower generation probabilities. A further reported finding was that TCR beta sequences accurately predicted the HLA-A and HLA-B alleles for most subjects in the first cohort.

The cohort consisted of approximately 670 healthy bone marrow donors. At the time of sampling, every cohort member was nominally healthy, though immune exposures that went unrecorded were likely present. The donor was CMV seronegative and belonged to the group of under 400 seronegative cohort members. Each donor provided a peripheral blood sample, and peripheral blood mononuclear cells were used for TCR beta sequencing. Genomic DNA was extracted from the blood cell samples with the Qiagen DNeasy Blood Extraction Kit. Receptor amplification or capture employed the immunoSEQ multiplex PCR assay. For the multiplex PCR, a mixture combining 60 forward primers for TCR Vbeta segments and 13 reverse primers for TCR Jbeta segments was used. Amplification of the CDR3 region of rearranged TCR beta genes was performed with a multiplex PCR assay on genomic DNA. The Illumina HiSeq System was used to sequence the amplified TCR beta libraries as 87-base-pair reads. In the paper's pipeline: A later analysis tallied some 79 million unique TCR beta chains across the 550 to 850 repertoires, and about 10 million of those chains were shared by two or more donors. Raw reads were error-corrected and collapsed into unique sequences with a nearest-neighbor algorithm that merged closely related sequences to remove PCR and sequencing errors. To assign V, D and J gene segments, CDR3 sequences were aligned to IMGT reference sequences. For a sequence to be retained, a match of at least six nucleotides was required to both a V gene segment and a J gene segment. Rearrangements were classified as productive when the CDR3 lacked stop codons and remained in frame with V and J, and all other rearrangements were classified as non-productive. CDR3 was defined by IMGT convention, running from the second conserved V-encoded cysteine to the conserved J-encoded phenylalanine. The earlier analysis of 450 to 750 of the donors excluded any sequence lacking an unambiguous match to a single V gene segment. In an earlier analysis of more than 500 of the donors, a V segment was called functional when productive rearrangements were above 56.7%, and segregating when the standard deviation between donors exceeded 5%. A statistical classification framework was built for diagnosing cytomegalovirus status from the catalog of TCR beta chain sequences. V and J gene assignment, in a later analysis, came from comparing TCR nucleotide sequences with IMGT/GENE-DB human TR gene sequences. In a later analysis, CDR3 sequences and most-parsimonious VDJ recombination scenarios were assigned using the TCRdist pipeline. In a later analysis, every TCR beta chain was defined by the combination of its CDR3 amino acid sequence and its V-gene family, and reads without a unique V-gene family were dropped. To address suspected cross-contamination and a sequencing artifact, a later analysis removed 550 to 750 highly shared, low-generation-probability nucleotide sequences. A later analysis calculated a clonal expansion index for each public chain from normalized within-repertoire ranks of inferred template counts. Generation probabilities in a later analysis came from a VDJ recombination model fitted to out-of-frame rearrangements, and those results were checked against IGoR. In a later analysis, hypergeometric tests were used to score TCR-TCR, TCR-HLA and TCR-CMV co-occurrence, with a repertoire-size bias correction applied to TCR pairs. A later analysis estimated false discovery rates by permuting HLA or CMV assignments 20 times. A later analysis grouped co-occurring TCRs with DBSCAN, adding TCRdist sequence similarity when clustering within HLA-allele-positive subsets. For co-occurrence clustering, repertoires with fewer than 30,000 or more than 120,000 public chains were excluded, along with several repertoires with anomalous nucleotide sharing. Imported from immuneACCESS, the table was reduced by TCRdb to in-frame sequences with V and J called. These copies leave out some clones; in studies compared against another copy, an unresolved V gene accounts for under half, and the cause of the remainder is not known. V and J calls and clone size are copied from that table; D and trimming were computed from the DNA. The sample table holds around 110,000 clones. In total, the top ten clones hold roughly 3.7% of the sample.

Concerning this clone: No antigen is known for it.

Trimming at the junction amounts to 2 bases on V and 9 bases on J, and the germline ends lie 7 bases apart. CDR1 and CDR2, looked up from the germline V gene (reference sequence), are DFQATT and SNEGSKA. The CDR3 measures 10 amino acids from cysteine to phenylalanine. The CDR3 DNA has 30 bases and is translated from base 1. The chain joins TRBV20-1 to TRBJ1-1; the D gene is possibly TRBD1, with 6 bases matching. The clonotype originates from a man aged 30 to 45 in good health and CMV-seronegative. Sequencing was performed on PBMCs. The nucleotide sequence is given as TGCAGTGCTAGACGGGACAAAGCTTTCTTT. Its protein product is CSARRDKAFF.